Reported below is one T cell receptor (beta chain). The sample is drawn from a study of blood T cell repertoires in COVID-19. About the research overall: The United States, Italy and Spain provided the acute and convalescent COVID-19 samples. Nucleic acid was either cDNA or gDNA, and it came from T cells, B-cell-depleted T cells, or PBMCs.

Among Cohort 3 donors, those recovered had two negative PCRs, clearance, or symptom resolution. The V end was cut by 0 bases, the J end by 12 bases, with 11 bases between. The V gene's germline CDR1 is LGHNA and CDR2 YNFKEQ. This CDR3 has 12 amino acids. The repertoire was sequenced with immunoSEQ multiplex PCR; TCRdb's copy has only in-frame clones and lacks some. The profile shows 250,000 to 350,000 clones, about 87% of them singletons. Input material: PBMCs or T cells enriched from blood (not recorded which). The source of this sequence is a woman aged 30 to 39 who had recovered from COVID-19. This rearrangement joins TRBV4-2 to TRBJ1-1; D unresolved. The CDR3 DNA follows: TGTGCCAGCAGCCAAGACCGGTACGGTTCTTTCTTT. Translating it yields CASSQDRYGSFF.